Shown below are 24 T cell receptor beta chains from a single sample sequenced in a study of glioma-infiltrating T cells. TCR alpha and beta CDR3 regions were amplified from RNA using iRepertoire nested multiplex PCR. One entry per CDR3 protein results from TCRdb running MiXCR on the multiplex PCR reads. The sample has 160,000 or so distinct CDR3 sequences, more than 35% seen once. Input material: glioma tissue, nonneoplastic brain tissue, or PBMCs (not recorded which). The receptors shown here come from a human donor with low-grade glioma or glioblastoma, undergoing nonglioma brain surgery, or in good health (not recorded which).

Turning to this clonotype: Mismatch with germline at one junction end may stem from a read error. The gene calls are TRBV20-1 and TRBJ2-3; the D gene is possibly TRBD1 (6 bases). The CDR3 sequence is 13 residues long. Germline V gives CDR1 DFQATT, CDR2 SNEGSKA (reference sequence). Here the CDR3 reads CSARHGRTDTKYF. The CDR3 DNA reads TGCAGTGCTAGACACGGTCGGACAGATACGAAGTATTTT.

A few counts support this clonotype. The chain uses TRBV6-1 and TRBJ2-1; TRBD2 aligns across 12 bases. Germline CDR1 and CDR2: MNHNS and SASEGT. CDR3 length: 15 residues. V was pared by 7 bases and J by 9 bases, with 10 bases of the junction left unmatched. CDR3 in amino acids: CASTLRASGRAEQFF. The CDR3 region has the DNA TGTGCCAGCACCCTTCGGGCTAGCGGGAGGGCTGAGCAGTTCTTC.

This clonotype has just a few counts. V usage is TRBV5-6 and J usage is TRBJ2-3, with 9 nucleotides matching TRBD2. The ends lost 4 bases at V and 4 bases at J; junction bases unmatched: 10. CDR1 and CDR2 (germline): SGHDT, YYEEEE. This CDR3 has 16 residues. The CDR3 sequence is CASSPTSSGSADTQYF. The DNA for the CDR3 is TGTGCCAGCAGCCCCACGAGTAGCGGGAGCGCAGATACGCAGTATTTT. Using reference TRBV5-6 and TRBJ2-3 for the parts outside the CDR3, the full variable domain is DAGVTQSPTHLIKTRGQQVTLRCSPKSGHDTVSWYQQALGQGPQFIFQYYEEEERQRGNFPDRFSGHQFPNYSSELNVNALLLGDSALYLCASSPTSSGSADTQYFGPGTRLTVL.

This clonotype was recorded at least ten times. V gene TRBV28 combines with J gene TRBJ1-2, with 7 bases lining up with TRBD1. V trimming: 3 bases; J trimming: 4 bases; junction bases outside the gene matches: 8. The V gene's germline CDR1 is MDHEN and CDR2 SYDVKM. The CDR3 contains 15 residues. CDR3: CASSFSGGSGYGYTF. The CDR3 DNA reads as TGTGCCAGCAGTTTTTCAGGGGGGTCGGGCTATGGCTACACCTTC.

This clonotype was detected ten times or more. This chain links TRBV20-1 with TRBJ2-1, with TRBD2 matching 10 bases. CDR3 length: 14 amino acids. Germline assignment: CDR1 DFQATT and CDR2 SNEGSKA (reference sequence). The junction had 7 bases not matched to a gene; V was cut back by 3 bases and J by 8 bases. The CDR3 DNA reads TGCAGTGCTAGTGGCAGCGGGAGGGGCGATGAGCAGTTCTTC. Translation: CSASGSGRGDEQFF.

J is TRBJ2-6 and V is TRBV14; TRBD1 agrees at 7 bases. The V gene end was trimmed by 2 bases and the J gene end by 2 bases; junction bases not matched to a gene: 9. CDR1 is SGHDN and CDR2 is FVKESK in the germline V gene. This CDR3 is built from 18 residues. CDR3 DNA: TGTGCCAGCAGCCAACAGGCAGGGGGAATTCCTGGGGCCAACGTCCTGACTTTC. This codes for CASSQQAGGIPGANVLTF.

This clonotype was counted between two and nine times. The rearrangement joins TRBV11-2 to TRBJ2-3; no definite D call. V was trimmed by 4 bases and J by 4 bases, leaving 15 bases between them. CDR3 size: 15 residues. The germline V gene has CDR1 SGHAT and CDR2 FQNNGV. The CDR3 is CASSSLVGKPDTQYF. The CDR3 nucleotides read TGTGCCAGCAGCTCACTTGTAGGGAAGCCAGATACGCAGTATTTT.

The chain combines TRBV5-1 with TRBJ2-7, with D perhaps TRBD2 (5 bases). Trimming shortened V by 4 bases and J by 5 bases, and 13 bases separated the two germline ends. This CDR3 is 13 amino acids long. Looked up from germline, CDR1 is SGHRS and CDR2 is YFSETQ. CDR3 bases: TGCGCCAGCAGCCCTGAGAGGGCTGACGAGCAGTACTTC. This encodes CASSPERADEQYF.

J is TRBJ2-7 and V is TRBV2; 8 bases align to TRBD2. With 11 bases clipped from V and 5 bases from J, the junction kept 8 bases outside the gene matches. CDR1 is SNHLY, CDR2 FYNNEI, per germline. This CDR3 region has 12 residues. CDR3 loop: CAGTGRVNEQYF. CDR3 in DNA: TGTGCCGGGACCGGGAGGGTCAACGAGCAGTACTTC.

This rearrangement joins TRBV5-1 to TRBJ1-1; tentatively, D is TRBD1 (5 bases). V was pared by 4 bases and J by 1 base, with 17 bases between. The CDR3 covers 16 residues. Per germline, CDR1 SGHRS and CDR2 YFSETQ. This chain's CDR3 is CASSRDSTATNTEAFF. The CDR3 nucleotides are TGCGCCAGCAGCCGAGATTCGACAGCTACGAACACTGAAGCTTTCTTT. Drawing the rest from reference TRBV5-1 and TRBJ1-1, the complete variable domain is KAGVTQTPRYLIKTRGQQVTLSCSPISGHRSVSWYQQTPGQGLQFLFEYFSETQRNKGNFPGRFSGRQFSNSRSEMNVSTLELGDSALYLCASSRDSTATNTEAFFGQGTRLTVV.

This clonotype was counted at least ten times. The rearrangement uses TRBV7-8 and TRBJ1-3; D is uncertain. The CDR3 runs to 12 residues. CDR1 and CDR2 from the germline V gene are SGHVS and FQNEAQ. Trimming cost V 5 bases and J 7 bases, with 9 bases left between them. The CDR3 loop is CASSLDDNTIYF. CDR3 DNA: TGTGCCAGCAGCCTAGATGACAACACCATATATTTT. Complete variable domain (other parts from reference TRBV7-8 and TRBJ1-3): GAGVSQSPRYKVAKRGQDVALRCDPISGHVSLFWYQQALGQGPEFLTYFQNEAQLDKSGLPSDRFFAERPEGSVSTLKIQRTQQEDSAVYLCASSLDDNTIYFGEGSWLTVV.

This clonotype was counted many times. CDR3 DNA: TGTGCCAGCAGTGCCCGACAGGGAAAGGGAGAGACCCAGTACTTC. It is translated as CASSARQGKGETQYF. This chain links TRBV27 with TRBJ2-5; 7 bases line up with TRBD1. Trimming took 5 bases from V and 4 from J; bases not matched to a gene: 10. This CDR3 is 15 amino acids long. Germline lookup yields CDR1 MNHEY and CDR2 SMNVEV (reference sequence).

The rearrangement links TRBV9 to TRBJ2-7; D is uncertain. The CDR3 contains 13 residues. In germline, CDR1 is SGDLS, CDR2 YYNGEE. The V and J ends lost 4 bases and 6 bases respectively, with 14 bases between them. CDR3 nucleotides: TGTGCCAGCAGCAAAACGATTTTGGGCGAGCAGTACTTC. Translated: CASSKTILGEQYF.

Note on this clonotype: A single base separates this from a much larger clone, so it may be a read error. This chain links TRBV25-1 with TRBJ2-5, with a possible D match to TRBD1 (5 bases). CDR1 and CDR2 (germline): MGHDK, SYGVNS. The CDR3 has 14 amino acids. The CDR3 is CASSEWGREEAQYF. The CDR3 DNA reads TGTGCCAGCAGTGAATGGGGCAGAGAAGAGGCCCAGTACTTC.

The chain carries TRBV4-1 and TRBJ2-1; D not resolved. The germline V gene encodes CDR1 MGHRA and CDR2 YSYEKL. There are 15 residues in the CDR3. The ends were cut back, 3 bases at V and 13 bases at J, with 22 bases in the middle. The CDR3 nucleotides read TGCGCCAGCAGCCACCTCTCTAGTGGCCAGCCCGACCAGTTCTTC. This translates into CASSHLSSGQPDQFF.

For this clonotype: This could be a read error, since a much larger clone is one nucleotide away. The V call is TRBV15, the J call TRBJ2-1; TRBD2 aligns across 10 bases. Germline V gives CDR1 LNHNV, CDR2 YYDKDF (reference sequence). J lost 7 bases, V lost 5 bases, and 11 bases had no gene match. The CDR3 has 16 residues. The CDR3 DNA sequence: TGTGCCACCAGCCCCCGCAGCGGGAGGGGCGTTAATGAGCAGTTCTTC. It yields the protein CATSPRSGRGVNEQFF.

This clonotype was picked up many times. This rearrangement joins TRBV6-1 to TRBJ1-2, with D tentatively TRBD1 (6 bases). Germline V gives CDR1 MNHNS, CDR2 SASEGT. This CDR3 spans 16 amino acids. V was pared by 9 bases and J by 0 bases, with 20 bases between. CDR3 nucleotides: TGTGCCAGTGTTGGGACAAGACAATTAGCTAACTATGGCTACACCTTC. Translation: CASVGTRQLANYGYTF.

On this clonotype: The conserved phenylalanine or tryptophan is not found at the CDR3 terminus, so this likely reflects a read error. The V call is TRBV6-5, the J call TRBJ2-7, with D possibly matching TRBD1 (6 bases). This CDR3 has 12 residues. V dropped 10 bases and J dropped 1 base, with 11 bases sitting between them. Germline V gives CDR1 MNHEY, CDR2 SVGAGI. In DNA form, the CDR3 reads TGTGCCAACTCAAGGGGGTCCTACGAGCAGTACCTC. Encoded protein: CANSRGSYEQYL.

This clonotype has ten or more counts. The chain recombines TRBV28 with TRBJ2-7; D ambiguous. The CDR3 is 17 residues long. The V gene's germline CDR1 is MDHEN and CDR2 SYDVKM. Trimming shortened V by 4 bases and J by 0 bases, and 19 bases separated the two germline ends. The CDR3 bases are TGTGCCAGCAGTTATCCCCCCTTGACTGCAAGCTCCTACGAGCAGTACTTC. This gives the protein CASSYPPLTASSYEQYF.

Worth noting for this clonotype: Since a much larger clone is just one base distant, this may be a read error. The J gene is TRBJ1-4, the V gene TRBV28, with D hard to call. Germline V gives CDR1 MDHEN, CDR2 SYDVKM. The CDR3 spans 15 residues. The germline V and J ends were trimmed by 6 bases and 2 bases, with 13 bases remaining between them. CDR3: CASRLQGLTNEKLFF. CDR3 in DNA: TGTGCCAGCAGGTTACAAGGGTTGACTAATGAAAAACTGTTTTTT.

Only a few counts were recorded for this clonotype. The V and J genes are TRBV12-3 or TRBV12-4 and TRBJ2-2; D assignment may be TRBD1 or TRBD2 (5 bases each). The V end was cut by 6 bases, the J end by 0 bases, with 14 bases between. There are 16 residues in the CDR3. This CDR3 is CASSPGTPANTGELFF. The CDR3, as DNA: TGTGCCAGCAGCCCAGGGACCCCCGCGAACACCGGGGAGCTGTTTTTT.

This clonotype has at least ten counts. The rearrangement links TRBV7-9 to TRBJ2-7, with 7 nucleotides matching TRBD2. V lost 5 bases, J lost 2 bases, and 3 bases stayed unmatched. The length of the CDR3 is 13 residues. CDR1 and CDR2 (germline): SEHNR, FQNEAQ (reference sequence). CDR3 in amino acids: CASSPSGTYEQYF. The CDR3 DNA is TGTGCCAGCAGCCCTAGCGGTACCTACGAGCAGTACTTC.

This clonotype was counted a few times. The rearrangement uses TRBV3-1 and TRBJ2-7, with D perhaps assigned TRBD1 or TRBD2 (5 bases each). Germline V gives CDR1 LGHDT, CDR2 YNNKEL (reference sequence). The CDR3 extends over 14 amino acids. V was shortened by 11 bases and J by 4 bases, with 21 bases between the two germline ends. The chain's CDR3 is CASSPLGEYYEQYF. The CDR3 DNA follows: TGTGCCTCCTCCCCTCTGGGGGAGTATTACGAGCAGTACTTC.

For this clonotype: This may come from a read error, since a much larger clone is one base off. The chain recombines TRBV28 with TRBJ1-3; perhaps TRBD1 as D (5 bases). The CDR3 extends over 14 amino acids. V lost 6 bases and J lost 2, with 11 bases in between. Germline CDR1 MDHEN, CDR2 SYDVKM. The CDR3 DNA reads TGTGCCAGCAGGCATACAGGTACTGGAAACACCATATATTTT. It codes for CASRHTGTGNTIYF.